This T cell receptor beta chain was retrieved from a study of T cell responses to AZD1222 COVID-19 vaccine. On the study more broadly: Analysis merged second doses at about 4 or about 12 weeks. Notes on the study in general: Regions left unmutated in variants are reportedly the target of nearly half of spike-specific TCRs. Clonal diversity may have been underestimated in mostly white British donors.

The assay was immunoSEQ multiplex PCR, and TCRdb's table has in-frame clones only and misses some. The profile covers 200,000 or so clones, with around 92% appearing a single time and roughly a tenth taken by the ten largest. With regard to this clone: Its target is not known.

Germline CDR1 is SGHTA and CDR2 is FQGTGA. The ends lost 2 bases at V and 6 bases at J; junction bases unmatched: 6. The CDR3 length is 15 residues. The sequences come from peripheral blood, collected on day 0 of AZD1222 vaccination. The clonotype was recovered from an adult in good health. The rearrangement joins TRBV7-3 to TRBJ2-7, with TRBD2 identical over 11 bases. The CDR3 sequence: CASSLDGLAGSEQYF. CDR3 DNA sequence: TGTGCCAGCAGCTTAGACGGACTAGCGGGCTCCGAGCAGTACTTC.